The 27 T cell receptor beta chains listed next were all sequenced from one sample in a study of type 1 regulatory T cells. General observations from the study: Compared with non-type 1 regulatory T cells, type 1 regulatory T cells showed a more restricted TCR repertoire.

No antigens are known for them. TCRdb fed the reads into MiXCR, producing one record per CDR3 protein. The table has 60,000 to 75,000 distinct CDR3 sequences, around 20% seen once. Specimen: cultured type 1 regulatory T (Tr1) cells, either the whole culture or a sorted fraction (not recorded which). The receptors here all came from a human donor in good health.

This clonotype occurred many times. The gene calls are TRBV12-3 or TRBV12-4 and TRBJ2-3; the D is unclear. Deletions cut 3 bases from V and 4 bases from J, with 5 bases between. The CDR3 extends over 12 amino acids. CDR3 residues: CASSFSADTQYF. The CDR3 DNA reads TGTGCCAGCAGTTTTTCAGCAGATACGCAGTATTTT.

This clonotype was detected only a few times. The chain joins TRBV5-1 to TRBJ2-5, with 9 bases matching TRBD2. V lost 4 bases, J lost 4 bases, and 8 bases stayed unmatched. CDR3 length equals 15 residues. From germline, CDR1 is SGHRS and CDR2 YFSETQ. This chain's CDR3 is CASSRGVAGVETQYF. DNA for the CDR3: TGCGCCAGCAGCCGAGGCGTAGCGGGAGTAGAGACCCAGTACTTC.

This chain connects TRBV6-1 to TRBJ1-2; D may be TRBD1 (6 bases). The ends were cut back, 5 bases at V and 4 bases at J, with 11 bases in the middle. Germline assignment: CDR1 MNHNS and CDR2 SASEGT. The CDR3 length is 13 residues. CDR3 DNA sequence: TGTGCCAGCAGTACAGGGTCGACCTATGGCTACACCTTC. Translation: CASSTGSTYGYTF.

The sample holds a few counts of this clonotype. CDR3: CASSLRGLAGGPWYEQYF. Here the CDR3 DNA reads TGTGCCAGCAGCCTAAGGGGACTAGCGGGAGGGCCGTGGTACGAGCAGTACTTC. This chain links TRBV7-2 with TRBJ2-7, with 16 bases identical to TRBD2. The CDR3 loop spans 18 amino acids. Germline-derived CDR1 and CDR2 are SGHTA and FQGNSA. The V and J ends lost 5 bases and 4 bases, in that order; junction bases with no gene match: 11.

V and J are TRBV2 and TRBJ2-7; 11 bases fit TRBD1. Trimming took 3 bases from V and 3 from J; bases not matched to a gene: 10. The germline CDR1 and CDR2 sequences are SNHLY and FYNNEI. CDR3 length: 17 amino acids. CDR3: CASSDWNSGTGGYEQYF. CDR3 in DNA: TGTGCCAGCAGTGATTGGAATTCCGGGACAGGGGGCTACGAGCAGTACTTC.

This clonotype was counted only a few times. The genes are TRBV20-1 and TRBJ2-5; D is perhaps TRBD2 (6 bases). The CDR3 spans 13 residues. Trimming took 6 bases from V and 7 from J, leaving 18 bases between them. CDR1 is DFQATT and CDR2 is SNEGSKA in the germline V gene (reference sequence). CDR3 residues: CSAGKQGGATQYF. CDR3 in DNA: TGCAGTGCCGGAAAGCAGGGAGGAGCGACCCAGTACTTC.

This clonotype was detected only a few times. V gene TRBV20-1 combines with J gene TRBJ2-7; unclear D gene. The CDR3 totals 13 residues. The germline V gene has CDR1 DFQATT and CDR2 SNEGSKA (reference sequence). V gave up 4 bases and J gave up 5 bases, with 15 bases separating them. CDR3 in DNA: TGCAGTGCTACTACGGACCTCGCCAACGAGCAGTACTTC. Translation: CSATTDLANEQYF.

This clonotype was counted a single time. Being one base from a much bigger clone, this may be a read error. This chain joins TRBV7-3 and TRBJ2-5, with D perhaps matching TRBD1 (6 bases). The germline V gene encodes CDR1 SGHTA and CDR2 FQGTGA. The CDR3 extends over 13 amino acids. V lost 8 bases and J lost 4, with 14 bases in between. The CDR3 protein is CASGYRGGETQYF. In DNA form, the CDR3 reads TGTGCCAGCGGCTACCGAGGGGGAGAGACCCAGTACTTC.

The table lists this clonotype with a few counts. V is TRBV2 and J is TRBJ1-5, with 7 bases aligning to TRBD1. The CDR3 totals 13 residues. The germline V gene has CDR1 SNHLY and CDR2 FYNNEI. V lost 11 bases to trimming and J lost 0 bases; unmatched junction nucleotides: 4. CDR3 nucleotides: TGTGCCGGGGGACAGTATAGCAATCAGCCCCAGCATTTT. It encodes CAGGQYSNQPQHF.

The gene calls are TRBV18 and TRBJ2-1; D tentatively reads TRBD1 or TRBD2 (6 bases each). Germline V gene data show CDR1 as KGHSH and CDR2 as LQKENI. This CDR3 comprises 15 residues. The germline V and J ends were trimmed by 4 bases and 6 bases, with 16 bases remaining between them. This CDR3 reads CASSLGRGRGNEQFF. The CDR3 nucleotides are TGTGCCAGCTCACTAGGACGGGGGCGGGGCAATGAGCAGTTCTTC. The whole variable domain, remainder taken from reference TRBV18 and TRBJ2-1, is NAGVMQNPRHLVRRRGQEARLRCSPMKGHSHVYWYRQLPEEGLKFMVYLQKENIIDESGMPKERFSAEFPKEGPSILRIQQVVRGDSAAYFCASSLGRGRGNEQFFGPGTRLTVL.

The rearrangement uses TRBV20-1 and TRBJ2-2; TRBD1 is a possible D gene (6 bases). The CDR3 extends over 15 amino acids. Trimming left V 3 bases short and J 1 base short, with 12 bases between. Germline V gene data show CDR1 as DFQATT and CDR2 as SNEGSKA (reference sequence). CDR3 coding DNA: TGCAGTGCTAGGTCAGGGACACTGAACACCGGGGAGCTGTTTTTT. It is translated as CSARSGTLNTGELFF.

This clonotype occurred a few times. The chain links TRBV7-3 to TRBJ2-4, with D maybe TRBD2 (5 bases). The CDR3 contains 16 residues. Per the germline V gene, CDR1 is SGHTA and CDR2 is FQGTGA. V shed 5 bases and J shed 1 base, with 15 bases lying between them. CDR3 bases: TGTGCCAGCAGCCCGGACTCGTCCCGGGCCAAAAACATTCAGTACTTC. Protein: CASSPDSSRAKNIQYF.

This clonotype was counted a few times. The chain is built from TRBV7-2 and TRBJ2-7, with 9 bases lining up with TRBD2. Unmatched junction bases numbered 8, after V lost 3 bases and J lost 2 bases. Germline V CDR1 and CDR2: SGHTA, FQGNSA. This CDR3 contains 16 residues. The CDR3 region is CASSLSAGGGTYEQYF. The CDR3, as DNA: TGTGCCAGCAGCTTGTCAGCGGGAGGAGGAACCTACGAGCAGTACTTC.

This clonotype was picked up a small number of times. This chain connects TRBV6-1 to TRBJ2-7; 8 bases fit TRBD2. The V segment lost 7 bases and the J segment 4 bases; nucleotides outside the gene matches: 6. The CDR3 length is 13 residues. CDR1 MNHNS and CDR2 SASEGT come from the germline V gene. CDR3 DNA: TGTGCCAGCAAGCCGGGACTAGATTACGAGCAGTACTTC. It specifies CASKPGLDYEQYF.

The CDR3 is CASSLVLAPSYEQYF. In DNA form, the CDR3 reads TGTGCCAGCAGCTTAGTACTAGCGCCCTCCTACGAGCAGTACTTC. The chain employs TRBV7-2 and TRBJ2-7; 7 nucleotides match TRBD2. Germline CDR1 SGHTA, CDR2 FQGNSA. This CDR3 is built from 15 residues. Unmatched junction bases numbered 3, after V lost 1 base and J lost 0 bases.

The genes are TRBV5-1 and TRBJ2-2; the match to TRBD2 covers 11 bases. The V segment lost 1 base and the J segment 5 bases; nucleotides outside the gene matches: 4. Per the germline V gene, CDR1 is SGHRS and CDR2 is YFSETQ. This CDR3 region has 16 residues. CDR3 region: CASSLLTSGNTGELFF. CDR3 bases: TGCGCCAGCAGCTTGTTGACTAGCGGGAATACCGGGGAGCTGTTTTTT. Combining the CDR3 with reference TRBV5-1 and TRBJ2-2 gives the whole variable domain KAGVTQTPRYLIKTRGQQVTLSCSPISGHRSVSWYQQTPGQGLQFLFEYFSETQRNKGNFPGRFSGRQFSNSRSEMNVSTLELGDSALYLCASSLLTSGNTGELFFGEGSRLTVL.

This chain uses TRBV9 with TRBJ1-6, with D tentatively TRBD1 (5 bases). Germline V lookup: CDR1 SGDLS, CDR2 YYNGEE. The CDR3 length is 14 residues. Trimming shortened V by 3 bases and J by 4 bases, and 8 bases separated the two germline ends. CDR3 sequence (DNA): TGTGCCAGCAGCGCCCAGGGTTATAATTCACCCCTCCACTTT. Translating it yields CASSAQGYNSPLHF.

The table lists this clonotype with a few counts. This chain joins TRBV6-5 and TRBJ2-1; no reliable D call. Trimming removed 3 bases from V and 2 bases from J, with 11 bases in between. This CDR3 spans 15 amino acids. Per the germline V gene, CDR1 is MNHEY and CDR2 is SVGAGI. CDR3 bases: TGTGCCAGCAGTTATGGCCGCGGTCCCTACAATGAGCAGTTCTTC. As protein: CASSYGRGPYNEQFF.

The chain is built from TRBV5-4 and TRBJ2-6; D remains ambiguous. This CDR3 comprises 18 residues. Germline V gives CDR1 SGHNT, CDR2 YYREEE (reference sequence). Trimming left V 0 bases short and J 0 bases short, with 13 bases between. In nucleotides, the CDR3 is TGTGCCAGCAGCTTGGCCTGGGCCGACTCCTCTGGGGCCAACGTCCTGACTTTC. It specifies CASSLAWADSSGANVLTF.

The chain has TRBV4-1 and TRBJ2-7; tentatively, D is TRBD1 or TRBD2 (5 bases each). Trimming took 4 bases from V and 2 from J, leaving 21 bases between them. The CDR3 is 17 amino acids. Germline V CDR1 and CDR2: MGHRA, YSYEKL. DNA for the CDR3: TGCGCCAGCAGCCCCGGGGCTGAGGGACCCGCTACCTACGAGCAGTACTTC. This translates into CASSPGAEGPATYEQYF.

The rearrangement links TRBV20-1 to TRBJ1-1; maybe TRBD1 (5 bases). The V and J ends lost 1 base and 2 bases respectively, with 11 bases between them. Germline CDR1 DFQATT, CDR2 SNEGSKA (reference sequence). CDR3 size: 14 residues. The CDR3 sequence: CSARGGTENTEAFF. The DNA of the CDR3 is TGCAGTGCTAGAGGGGGGACGGAAAACACTGAAGCTTTCTTT.

This clonotype was seen a few times. One end of the junction does not line up with germline, which may come from a read error. The chain has TRBV29-1 and TRBJ2-7; 7 bases match TRBD1. The germline V gene encodes CDR1 SQVTM and CDR2 ANQGSEA. The CDR3 sequence is 11 residues long. CDR3 in DNA: TGCAGCGTTGAAGACGAAGGGACAGCTAACTTC. Encoded protein: CSVEDEGTANF.

The chain recombines TRBV7-9 with TRBJ2-7; weak D call: TRBD1 (6 bases). V was trimmed by 5 bases and J by 5 bases, leaving 13 bases between them. Germline V gives CDR1 SEHNR, CDR2 FQNEAQ (reference sequence). The CDR3 loop spans 13 amino acids. In nucleotides, the CDR3 is TGTGCCAGCAGCCCCAAGGGGGTCGACGAGCAGTACTTC. Amino acid sequence: CASSPKGVDEQYF.

On this clonotype itself: This could be a read error, since a much larger clone is one nucleotide away. The rearrangement links TRBV6-5 to TRBJ2-1, with 9 positions matching TRBD2. The trim removed 6 bases at V and 5 bases at J, leaving 8 bases unmatched. Germline V gene sequence: CDR1 MNHEY, CDR2 SVGAGI. The CDR3 is 15 amino acids. CDR3 sequence reads: CASRPGTSRNNEQFF. In nucleotides, the CDR3 is TGTGCCAGCAGGCCCGGGACTAGCAGAAACAATGAGCAGTTCTTC.

This clonotype was observed a few times. The chain links TRBV7-2 to TRBJ1-2; 7 bases align to TRBD1. The ends lost 2 bases at V and 8 bases at J; junction bases unmatched: 5. This CDR3 has 13 amino acids. Germline loops: CDR1 SGHTA, CDR2 FQGNSA. CDR3 bases: TGTGCCAGCAGCTTACGACAGGGAAGAGGCTACACCTTC. This codes for CASSLRQGRGYTF.

The rearrangement uses TRBV27 and TRBJ1-5; 9 bases fit TRBD1. J lost 7 bases, V lost 7 bases, and 8 bases had no gene match. This CDR3 contains 14 residues. The germline CDR1 and CDR2 sequences are MNHEY and SMNVEV (reference sequence). CDR3 coding DNA: TGTGCCAGCACCCCCGGGACAGGGCAGCAGCCCCAGCATTTT. Its translation: CASTPGTGQQPQHF.

This clonotype turned up a few times. The chain joins TRBV18 to TRBJ1-6, with 9 positions matching TRBD1. CDR3 size: 14 residues. From germline, CDR1 is KGHSH and CDR2 LQKENI. Trimming removed 4 bases from V and 9 bases from J; junction bases left unmatched: 4. The CDR3, as DNA: TGTGCCAGCTCACGGGACAGGGATGGTTCACCCCTCCACTTT. Translating it yields CASSRDRDGSPLHF.